The 2 T cell receptor beta chains in this list originate from one sample, sequenced in a study of OX40 agonist ivuxolimab in advanced cancers. The method was immunoSEQ multiplex PCR; TCRdb's version includes in-frame clones alone and lacks a portion of them. The repertoire holds 65,000 to 85,000 clones, with roughly 85% as singletons. The specimen comprised CD4+ or CD8+ T cells sorted from blood, sampled in a trial of the OX40 agonist ivuxolimab. The source of these receptors is an adult with an advanced solid tumor such as melanoma, head and neck, liver or kidney cancer.

Regarding this clone: This sample also contains other DNA sequences that code for the same CDR3. The CDR3 spells CASKNEARGRGNTEAFF. The CDR3 DNA reads TGTGCCAGCAAAAACGAGGCTCGGGGGCGGGGGAACACTGAAGCTTTCTTT. The chain employs TRBV2 and TRBJ1-1; TRBD1 is a possible D gene (6 bases). V shed 7 bases and J shed 1 base, with 22 bases lying between them. Looked up from germline, CDR1 is SNHLY and CDR2 is FYNNEI. The CDR3 is 17 residues long.

The CDR3 is CSVEDLNRGRSTDTQYF. DNA for the CDR3: TGCAGCGTTGAAGATCTTAATAGGGGCCGCAGCACAGATACGCAGTATTTT. The rearrangement links TRBV29-1 to TRBJ2-3, with D perhaps matching TRBD1 (5 bases). The germline V gene has CDR1 SQVTM and CDR2 ANQGSEA. The V gene lost 0 bases and the J gene lost 0 bases, with 16 bases spanning the gap. The length of the CDR3 is 17 residues.